A selection of T cell receptor beta chains follows, all from one sample in a study of T cells in Graves' hyperthyroidism and ophthalmopathy. A single record per CDR3 protein comes from TCRdb applying MiXCR to the multiplex PCR reads. This sample has approximately 98,000 distinct CDR3 sequences, with roughly 37% found just once. Sequenced material: peripheral blood or thyroid tissue (not recorded which). Receptors originate from a woman under 40 with Graves' hyperthyroidism. Both conserved end residues are part of each CDR3. The order of the fields is J gene, V gene, D gene, clone size, CDR3 protein, CDR3 DNA. D genes are given only for firm matches. Not all rows give a size; the values are once, few, many and, for expanded clones, a class.

j_call: TRBJ2-7; v_call: TRBV27; d_call: -; clone_size: -; cdr3_aa: CASSYYSGSSYEQYF; cdr3_nt: TGTGCCAGCAGTTACTATAGCGGCAGCTCCTACGAGCAGTACTTC
j_call: TRBJ2-3; v_call: TRBV2; d_call: TRBD2; clone_size: -; cdr3_aa: CASSRLAGGGPDTQYF; cdr3_nt: TGTGCCAGCAGCCGCCTTGCGGGAGGGGGGCCAGATACGCAGTATTTT
j_call: TRBJ1-5; v_call: TRBV20-1; d_call: -; clone_size: -; cdr3_aa: CSAGRDFNQPQHF; cdr3_nt: TGCAGTGCTGGACGGGACTTCAATCAGCCCCAGCATTTT
j_call: TRBJ1-4; v_call: TRBV11-3; d_call: -; clone_size: -; cdr3_aa: CASSLSGADEKLFF; cdr3_nt: TGTGCCAGCAGCTTGTCAGGGGCTGATGAAAAACTGTTTTTT
j_call: TRBJ2-5; v_call: TRBV28; d_call: TRBD2; clone_size: many; cdr3_aa: CASRRAGQETQYF; cdr3_nt: TGTGCCAGCAGACGAGCGGGACAAGAGACCCAGTACTTC
j_call: TRBJ1-4; v_call: TRBV15; d_call: -; clone_size: -; cdr3_aa: CATSGGPRREKLFF; cdr3_nt: TGTGCCACCAGCGGCGGGCCCCGGAGGGAAAAACTGTTTTTT
j_call: TRBJ1-4; v_call: TRBV20-1; d_call: -; clone_size: -; cdr3_aa: CSAIGGKEEKLFF; cdr3_nt: TGCAGTGCTATTGGCGGAAAAGAGGAAAAACTGTTTTTT
j_call: TRBJ1-6; v_call: TRBV7-9; d_call: -; clone_size: many; cdr3_aa: CASSPPFHSPLHF; cdr3_nt: TGTGCCAGCAGCCCCCCGTTTCATTCACCCCTCCACTTT
j_call: TRBJ2-2; v_call: TRBV27; d_call: -; clone_size: many; cdr3_aa: CASNSSGLTGELFF; cdr3_nt: TGTGCCAGCAATAGCAGCGGGCTCACCGGGGAGCTGTTTTTT
j_call: TRBJ1-5; v_call: TRBV28; d_call: -; clone_size: many; cdr3_aa: CASSFDRQPQHF; cdr3_nt: TGTGCCAGCAGTTTCGACCGCCAGCCCCAGCATTTT
j_call: TRBJ2-7; v_call: TRBV7-9; d_call: -; clone_size: many; cdr3_aa: CASSFRAREQYF; cdr3_nt: TGTGCCAGCAGCTTCCGAGCGAGGGAGCAGTACTTC
j_call: TRBJ2-5; v_call: TRBV27; d_call: -; clone_size: many; cdr3_aa: CASSQLGATRQTQYF; cdr3_nt: TGTGCCAGCAGCCAGTTAGGCGCGACTAGGCAGACCCAGTACTTC
j_call: TRBJ2-5; v_call: TRBV14; d_call: TRBD1; clone_size: many; cdr3_aa: CASSLRGGAETQYF; cdr3_nt: TGTGCCAGCAGCCTTCGAGGGGGCGCGGAGACCCAGTACTTC
j_call: TRBJ1-1; v_call: TRBV7-1; d_call: -; clone_size: once; cdr3_aa: CASSSGGGEAEAFF; cdr3_nt: TGTGCCAGCAGCTCGGGAGGGGGGGAAGCTGAAGCTTTCTTT
j_call: TRBJ2-5; v_call: TRBV6-5; d_call: -; clone_size: many; cdr3_aa: CASLIGGLPETQYF; cdr3_nt: TGTGCCAGCTTAATCGGGGGCCTGCCGGAGACCCAGTACTTC
j_call: TRBJ1-1; v_call: TRBV20-1; d_call: -; clone_size: many; cdr3_aa: CSGGFLIEAFF; cdr3_nt: TGCAGTGGTGGCTTCCTAATTGAAGCTTTCTTT
j_call: TRBJ1-1; v_call: TRBV7-9; d_call: -; clone_size: many; cdr3_aa: CASRQAPDTEAFF; cdr3_nt: TGTGCCAGCAGGCAGGCTCCGGACACTGAAGCTTTCTTT
j_call: TRBJ1-5; v_call: TRBV20-1; d_call: -; clone_size: many; cdr3_aa: CSASGTTNQPQHF; cdr3_nt: TGCAGTGCTAGCGGGACAACCAATCAGCCCCAGCATTTT
j_call: TRBJ2-6; v_call: TRBV27; d_call: TRBD1; clone_size: many; cdr3_aa: CASSPPTGFGANVLTF; cdr3_nt: TGTGCCAGCAGTCCCCCGACAGGGTTCGGGGCCAACGTCCTGACTTTC
j_call: TRBJ1-6; v_call: TRBV15; d_call: TRBD1; clone_size: many; cdr3_aa: CATSRTLWGQGNSPLHF; cdr3_nt: TGTGCCACCAGCAGAACCCTGTGGGGACAGGGCAATTCACCCCTCCACTTT
j_call: TRBJ1-1; v_call: TRBV5-1; d_call: -; clone_size: many; cdr3_aa: CASSSQGWNTEAFF; cdr3_nt: TGCGCCAGCAGCTCCCAGGGGTGGAACACTGAAGCTTTCTTT
j_call: TRBJ2-3; v_call: TRBV20-1; d_call: TRBD2; clone_size: many; cdr3_aa: CSARELAGSTDTQYF; cdr3_nt: TGCAGTGCTAGAGAACTAGCGGGGAGCACAGATACGCAGTATTTT
j_call: TRBJ1-2; v_call: TRBV7-9; d_call: -; clone_size: many; cdr3_aa: CASSSSFWGIFSGYTF; cdr3_nt: TGTGCCAGCAGCTCGAGTTTCTGGGGGATATTTAGTGGCTACACCTTC
j_call: TRBJ2-7; v_call: TRBV18; d_call: TRBD1; clone_size: many; cdr3_aa: CASSRDSDTYEQYF; cdr3_nt: TGTGCCAGCTCAAGGGACAGTGATACCTACGAGCAGTACTTC
j_call: TRBJ2-5; v_call: TRBV7-9; d_call: -; clone_size: -; cdr3_aa: CASSPSTGAGTEAFFGQETQYF; cdr3_nt: -
j_call: TRBJ1-1; v_call: TRBV6-1; d_call: -; clone_size: many; cdr3_aa: CASSEWKTFF; cdr3_nt: TGTGCCAGCAGTGAGTGGAAAACTTTCTTT
j_call: TRBJ2-7; v_call: TRBV7-9; d_call: TRBD2; clone_size: -; cdr3_aa: CASSLGGPGLAGVYEQYF; cdr3_nt: TGTGCCAGCAGCTTAGGGGGCCCGGGACTAGCGGGAGTCTACGAGCAGTACTTC
j_call: TRBJ2-2; v_call: TRBV7-9; d_call: -; clone_size: many; cdr3_aa: CASSLAGNTGELFF; cdr3_nt: TGTGCCAGCAGCTTAGCAGGGAACACCGGGGAGCTGTTTTTT
j_call: TRBJ2-7; v_call: TRBV20-1; d_call: -; clone_size: many; cdr3_aa: CSARDYPHKYYEQYF; cdr3_nt: TGCAGTGCTAGAGACTATCCGCATAAATACTACGAGCAGTACTTC
j_call: TRBJ1-1; v_call: TRBV6-1; d_call: TRBD1; clone_size: once; cdr3_aa: CASSMGQGNTEAFF; cdr3_nt: TGTGCCAGCAGTATGGGACAGGGAAACACTGAAGCTTTCTTT